This note documents a single T cell receptor beta chain sequence. Its antigen is unknown. The data originate from a study of T cell repertoires in cytomegalovirus infection. Turning to the study itself: Matching HLA type, along with CMV infection, was indicated by public TCR beta signatures.

From germline, CDR1 is SEHNR and CDR2 FQNEAQ (reference sequence). The V end was cut by 1 base, the J end by 1 base, with 8 bases between. The CDR3 consists of 14 residues. Each CDR3 protein gets one entry after TCRdb re-called the reads with MiXCR. Of roughly 180,000 distinct CDR3 sequences in the sample, about a sixth were seen once. Overall study results and limits: Ex vivo, HLA-C-restricted CMV-specific TCR beta clonotypes prevailed over the rest of the response.

Sequencing was done on a sample of CD8+ T cells from PBMCs. This sequence joins TRBV7-9 and TRBJ2-7; weak D call: TRBD2 (5 bases). The receptor comes from a human donor in good health (CMV status not recorded). Some clones in this sample may be carry-over from other donors' samples. CDR3 residues: CASSLGGLSYEQYF. Written as DNA, the CDR3 is TGTGCCAGCAGCTTAGGAGGGTTGTCCTACGAGCAGTACTTC.